The 8 T cell receptor beta chains below come from one sample, sequenced in a study of high-grade serous ovarian cancer treatment subgroups. Clones were read by immunoSEQ multiplex PCR, and TCRdb kept only the in-frame ones, dropping some. This table holds around 30,000 clones, around 80% found once. Tumor samples were obtained before definitive surgery or chemotherapy. Sequencing was done on a sample of tumor tissue. Receptor source: a human donor with high-grade serous ovarian cancer.

The rearrangement joins TRBV27 to TRBJ2-2; no definite D call. V was cut by 0 bases and J by 5 bases, with 4 bases left in between. The CDR3 length is 13 residues. Germline V gene sequence: CDR1 MNHEY, CDR2 SMNVEV (reference sequence). CDR3 in amino acids: CASSLSKTGELFF. The CDR3 coding sequence is TGTGCCAGCAGTTTATCCAAGACCGGGGAGCTGTTTTTT.

This clone was seen once. The rearrangement joins TRBV7-6 to TRBJ2-3; D possibly matches TRBD1 or TRBD2 (5 bases each). Germline CDR1 is SGHVS and CDR2 is FNYEAQ. The CDR3 has 17 residues. Trimming cost V 1 base and J 8 bases, with 22 bases left between them. Here the CDR3 DNA reads TGTGCCAGCAGCTTAGAGGGGAGTTCAGGGATTTACGGTACGCAGTATTTT. Encoded protein: CASSLEGSSGIYGTQYF.

This clone has only one observation. The J gene is TRBJ2-1, the V gene TRBV10-2; D unclear. CDR1 and CDR2 from the germline V gene are WSHSY and SAAADI. The V end lost 8 bases, the J end lost 8 bases, and 16 bases lay between the germline ends. The CDR3 consists of 13 residues. CDR3 sequence: CASHGRSSDEQFF. The CDR3 coding sequence is TGCGCCAGCCATGGTAGGTCCTCCGATGAGCAGTTCTTC.

The rearrangement links TRBV15 to TRBJ1-1; a possible D gene is TRBD1 (6 bases). The CDR3 is 15 residues long. V lost 0 bases and J 4 bases, leaving 12 bases between the germline ends. In germline, CDR1 is LNHNV, CDR2 YYDKDF (reference sequence). CDR3 in DNA: TGTGCCACCAGCAGAGATAGGGGGGGGCTCACTGAAGCTTTCTTT. Amino acids: CATSRDRGGLTEAFF.

The V call is TRBV5-1, the J call TRBJ2-2; possibly TRBD2 for D (6 bases). CDR3 size: 16 residues. Trimming pared 4 bases from V and 2 bases from J, leaving 15 bases between. The V gene's germline CDR1 is SGHRS and CDR2 YFSETQ. Here the CDR3 DNA reads TGCGCCAGCAGCCTGTCCGGGACTCCAAACACCGGGGAGCTGTTTTTT. This encodes CASSLSGTPNTGELFF. The complete variable domain, with remaining parts taken from reference TRBV5-1 and TRBJ2-2, reads KAGVTQTPRYLIKTRGQQVTLSCSPISGHRSVSWYQQTPGQGLQFLFEYFSETQRNKGNFPGRFSGRQFSNSRSEMNVSTLELGDSALYLCASSLSGTPNTGELFFGEGSRLTVL.

This clone is classed as medium-sized. The chain recombines TRBV2 with TRBJ1-5; D call uncertain. V was shortened by 7 bases and J by 2 bases, with 12 bases between the two germline ends. Germline-derived CDR1 and CDR2 are SNHLY and FYNNEI. This CDR3 contains 14 residues. CDR3 residues: CASTSGWGNQPQHF. The CDR3 nucleotides are TGTGCCAGCACATCGGGGTGGGGCAATCAGCCCCAGCATTTT.

The chain carries TRBV10-3 and TRBJ1-1; tentatively, D is TRBD1 (6 bases). The germline gives CDR1 ENHRY, CDR2 SYGVKD. Trimming cost V 2 bases and J 8 bases, with 15 bases left between them. CDR3 length: 14 amino acids. The CDR3 loop is CAISEAEHGTEAFF. CDR3 DNA sequence: TGTGCCATCAGTGAGGCGGAGCACGGGACAGAAGCTTTCTTT.

This clone was seen more than once but under ten times. The chain joins TRBV6-6 to TRBJ2-7; possible D gene TRBD2, 5 bases. Germline V gives CDR1 MNHNY, CDR2 SVGAGI (reference sequence). Trimming removed 2 bases from V and 10 bases from J, with 15 bases in between. The CDR3 is 13 residues long. The CDR3 DNA is TGTGCCAGCAGTTACGGCCAGATGCGGGTCCAGTACTTC. Amino acid sequence: CASSYGQMRVQYF.